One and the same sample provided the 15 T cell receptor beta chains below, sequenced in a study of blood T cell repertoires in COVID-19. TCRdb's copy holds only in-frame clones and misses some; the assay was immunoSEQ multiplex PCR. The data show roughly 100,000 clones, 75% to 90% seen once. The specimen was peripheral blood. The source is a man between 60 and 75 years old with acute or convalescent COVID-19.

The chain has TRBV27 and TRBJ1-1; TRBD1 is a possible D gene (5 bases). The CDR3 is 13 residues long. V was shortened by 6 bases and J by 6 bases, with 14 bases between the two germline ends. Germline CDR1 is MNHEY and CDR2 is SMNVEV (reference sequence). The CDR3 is CASRTWGRAEAFF. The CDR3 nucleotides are TGTGCCAGCAGGACGTGGGGGAGGGCTGAAGCTTTCTTT.

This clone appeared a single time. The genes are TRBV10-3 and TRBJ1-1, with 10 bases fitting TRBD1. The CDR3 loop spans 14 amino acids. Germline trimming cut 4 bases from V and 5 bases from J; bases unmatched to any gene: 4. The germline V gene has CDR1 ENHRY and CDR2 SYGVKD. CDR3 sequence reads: CAISGQGALTEAFF. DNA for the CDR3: TGTGCCATCAGTGGACAGGGGGCTTTAACTGAAGCTTTCTTT.

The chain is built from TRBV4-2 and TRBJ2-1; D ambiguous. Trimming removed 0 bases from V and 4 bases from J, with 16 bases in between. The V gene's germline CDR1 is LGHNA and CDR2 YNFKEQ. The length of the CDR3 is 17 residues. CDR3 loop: CASSQESNWQTYNEQFF. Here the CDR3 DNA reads TGTGCCAGCAGCCAAGAGTCCAACTGGCAGACTTACAATGAGCAGTTCTTC.

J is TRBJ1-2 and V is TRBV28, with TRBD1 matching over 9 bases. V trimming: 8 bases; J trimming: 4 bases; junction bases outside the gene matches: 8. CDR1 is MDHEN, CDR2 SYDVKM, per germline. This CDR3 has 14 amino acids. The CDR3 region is CASGGTGKIYGYTF. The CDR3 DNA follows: TGTGCCAGCGGGGGGACAGGGAAGATCTATGGCTACACCTTC.

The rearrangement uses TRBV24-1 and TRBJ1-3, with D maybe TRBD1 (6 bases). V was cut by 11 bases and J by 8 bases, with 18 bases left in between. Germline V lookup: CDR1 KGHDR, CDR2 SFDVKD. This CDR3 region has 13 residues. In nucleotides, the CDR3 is TGTGCCAGCTCAACAGGGAGAATAGACACCATATATTTT. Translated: CASSTGRIDTIYF.

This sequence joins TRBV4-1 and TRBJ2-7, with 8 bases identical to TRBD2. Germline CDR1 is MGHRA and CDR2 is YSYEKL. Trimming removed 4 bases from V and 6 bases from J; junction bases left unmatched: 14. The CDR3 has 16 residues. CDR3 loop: CASSPQSPSAGAEQYF. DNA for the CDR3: TGCGCCAGCAGCCCTCAGTCCCCCTCAGCGGGAGCCGAGCAGTACTTC.

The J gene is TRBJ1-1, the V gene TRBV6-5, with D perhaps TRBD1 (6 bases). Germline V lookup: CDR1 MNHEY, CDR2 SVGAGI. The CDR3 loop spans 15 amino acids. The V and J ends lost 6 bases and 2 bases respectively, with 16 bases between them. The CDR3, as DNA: TGTGCCAGCAGATTCCGAGACAGGATTAACACTGAAGCTTTCTTT. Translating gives CASRFRDRINTEAFF.

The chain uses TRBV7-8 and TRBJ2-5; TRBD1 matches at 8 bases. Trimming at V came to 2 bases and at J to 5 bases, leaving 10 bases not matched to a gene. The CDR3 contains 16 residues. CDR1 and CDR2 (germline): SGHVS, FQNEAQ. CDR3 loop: CASSLYSRGLGETQYF. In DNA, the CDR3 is TGTGCCAGCAGCTTATACTCCAGGGGGCTGGGGGAGACCCAGTACTTC.

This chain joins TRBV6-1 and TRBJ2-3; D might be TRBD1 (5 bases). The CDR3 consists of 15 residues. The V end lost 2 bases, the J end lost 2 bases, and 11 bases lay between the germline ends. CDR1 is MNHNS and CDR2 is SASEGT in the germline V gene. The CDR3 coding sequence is TGTGCCAGCAGTGAATTAAGTGGGGCCACAGATACGCAGTATTTT. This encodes CASSELSGATDTQYF.

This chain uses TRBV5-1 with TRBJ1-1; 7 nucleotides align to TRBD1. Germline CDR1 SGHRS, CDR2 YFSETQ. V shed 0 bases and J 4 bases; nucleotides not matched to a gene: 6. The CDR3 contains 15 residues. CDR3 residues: CASSLVTGQGTEAFF. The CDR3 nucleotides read TGCGCCAGCAGCTTGGTGACAGGGCAGGGCACTGAAGCTTTCTTT.

Here the CDR3 reads CASSLYPAGGDTQYF. The DNA for the CDR3 is TGTGCCAGCAGCTTGTATCCAGCGGGAGGAGATACGCAGTATTTT. The rearrangement links TRBV5-6 to TRBJ2-3, with 9 bases lining up with TRBD2. Germline V gene sequence: CDR1 SGHDT, CDR2 YYEEEE. Trimming removed 1 base from V and 5 bases from J; junction bases left unmatched: 5. The CDR3 consists of 15 residues.

Written as DNA, the CDR3 is TGTGCTAGTGGTTTGTACCGGGACAGGGGATGGGAAGAGACCCAGTACTTC. Translated: CASGLYRDRGWEETQYF. This rearrangement joins TRBV12-5 to TRBJ2-5, with 10 bases identical to TRBD1. The V gene's germline CDR1 is LGHNT and CDR2 FRNRAP. This CDR3 is 17 amino acids long. V shed 2 bases and J 3 bases; nucleotides not matched to a gene: 9.

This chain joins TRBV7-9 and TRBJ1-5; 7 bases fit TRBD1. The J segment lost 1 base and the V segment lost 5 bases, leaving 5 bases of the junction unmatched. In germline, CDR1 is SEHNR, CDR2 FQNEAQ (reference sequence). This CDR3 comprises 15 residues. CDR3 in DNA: TGTGCCAGCAGCCTTACAGGGGAAAGCAATCAGCCCCAGCATTTT. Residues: CASSLTGESNQPQHF.

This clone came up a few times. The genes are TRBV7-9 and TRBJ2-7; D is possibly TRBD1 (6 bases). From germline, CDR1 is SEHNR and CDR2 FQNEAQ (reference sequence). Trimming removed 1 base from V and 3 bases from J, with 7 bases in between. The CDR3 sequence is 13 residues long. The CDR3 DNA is TGTGCCAGCAGCTTAGGACAGGTCTACGAGCAGTACGTC. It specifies CASSLGQVYEQYV.

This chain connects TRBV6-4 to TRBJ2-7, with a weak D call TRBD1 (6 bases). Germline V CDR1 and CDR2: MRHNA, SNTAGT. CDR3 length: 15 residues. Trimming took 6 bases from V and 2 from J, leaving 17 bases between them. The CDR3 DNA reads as TGTGCCAGCAGCGAGGAGGCTGGGACAACCTACGAGCAGTACTTC. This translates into CASSEEAGTTYEQYF.